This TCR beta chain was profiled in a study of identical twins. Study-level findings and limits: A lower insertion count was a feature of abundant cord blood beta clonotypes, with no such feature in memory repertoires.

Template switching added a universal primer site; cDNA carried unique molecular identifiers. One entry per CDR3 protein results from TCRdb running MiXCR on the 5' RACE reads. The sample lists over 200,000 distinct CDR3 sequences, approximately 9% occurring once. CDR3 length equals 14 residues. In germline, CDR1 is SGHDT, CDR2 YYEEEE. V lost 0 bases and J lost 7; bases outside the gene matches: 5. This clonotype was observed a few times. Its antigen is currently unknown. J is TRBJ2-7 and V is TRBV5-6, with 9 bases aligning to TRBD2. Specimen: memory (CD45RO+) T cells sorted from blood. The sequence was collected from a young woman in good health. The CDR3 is CASSLASGGREQYF. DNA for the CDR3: TGTGCCAGCAGCTTGGCCAGCGGGGGGCGGGAGCAGTACTTC.